This T cell receptor (beta chain) emerged from a study of control samples from healthy donors and cancer patients. This table comes from immunoSEQ multiplex PCR, and its TCRdb copy is limited to in-frame clones, with some not included. The sample yields about 120,000 clones, 88% seen once. V lost 5 bases, J lost 6 bases, and 15 bases lay in between. Germline CDR1 reads SGHAT; CDR2 reads FQNNGV. The CDR3 runs to 14 residues. Sequenced sample: blood. The TCR comes from a woman between 65 and 79 years old in good health. The J gene is TRBJ2-3, the V gene TRBV11-2, with a tentative D call TRBD2 (6 bases). CDR3 sequence (DNA): TGTGCCAGCAGCCCCGGGACTGTGAGGGATACGCAGTATTTT. Residues: CASSPGTVRDTQYF.